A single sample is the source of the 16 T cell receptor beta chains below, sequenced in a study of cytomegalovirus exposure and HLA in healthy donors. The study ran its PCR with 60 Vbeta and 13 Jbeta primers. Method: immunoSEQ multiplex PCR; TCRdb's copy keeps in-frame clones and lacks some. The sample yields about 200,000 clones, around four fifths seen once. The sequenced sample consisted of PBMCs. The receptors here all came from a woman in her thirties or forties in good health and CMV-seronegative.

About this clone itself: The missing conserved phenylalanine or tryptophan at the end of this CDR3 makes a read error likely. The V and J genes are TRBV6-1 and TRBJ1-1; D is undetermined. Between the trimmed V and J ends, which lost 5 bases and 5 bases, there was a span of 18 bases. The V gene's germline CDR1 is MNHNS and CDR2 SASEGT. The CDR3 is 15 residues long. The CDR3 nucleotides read TGTGCCAGCAGTCCCGACCGGGGTCTGAGGACTGAAGCTTTCCTT. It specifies CASSPDRGLRTEAFL.

CDR3 in DNA: TGTGCCAGCAGAGCCTCCTACGAGCAGTACTTC. Translated, it gives CASRASYEQYF. The chain recombines TRBV2 with TRBJ2-7; D is ambiguous. The CDR3 spans 11 residues. Germline values: CDR1 SNHLY, CDR2 FYNNEI. With 6 bases removed from V and 0 bases from J, the gap between germline ends came to 3 bases.

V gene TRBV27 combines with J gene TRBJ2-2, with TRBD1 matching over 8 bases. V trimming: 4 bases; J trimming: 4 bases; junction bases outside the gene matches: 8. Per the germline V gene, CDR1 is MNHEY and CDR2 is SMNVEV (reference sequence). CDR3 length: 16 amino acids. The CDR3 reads CASSSPGQVITGELFF. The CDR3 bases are TGTGCCAGCAGTTCACCGGGACAGGTTATCACCGGGGAGCTGTTTTTT.

Written as DNA, the CDR3 is TGTGCCAGCAGCAACCTAGCGGGAGGGATCGAGACCCAGTACTTC. This translates into CASSNLAGGIETQYF. This rearrangement joins TRBV7-6 to TRBJ2-7, with 12 bases identical to TRBD2. The closer fit of TRBJ2-5 to the DNA end suggests the J call may be wrong. Per the germline V gene, CDR1 is SGHVS and CDR2 is FNYEAQ. The CDR3 length is 15 residues.

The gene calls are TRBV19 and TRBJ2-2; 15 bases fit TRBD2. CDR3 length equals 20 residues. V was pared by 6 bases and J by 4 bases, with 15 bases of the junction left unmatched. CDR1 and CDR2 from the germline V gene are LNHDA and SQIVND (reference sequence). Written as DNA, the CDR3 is TGTGCCAGTAGGAAAGCTTTCTCGGGACTAGCGGGAGGTAGCACCGGGGAGCTGTTTTTT. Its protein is CASRKAFSGLAGGSTGELFF.

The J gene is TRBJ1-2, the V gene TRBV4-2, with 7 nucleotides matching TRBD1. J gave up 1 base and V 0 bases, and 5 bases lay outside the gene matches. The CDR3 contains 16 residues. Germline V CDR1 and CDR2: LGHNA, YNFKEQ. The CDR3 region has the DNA TGTGCCAGCAGCCAAGATTTCAGGGGGAATAACTATGGCTACACCTTC. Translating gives CASSQDFRGNNYGYTF.

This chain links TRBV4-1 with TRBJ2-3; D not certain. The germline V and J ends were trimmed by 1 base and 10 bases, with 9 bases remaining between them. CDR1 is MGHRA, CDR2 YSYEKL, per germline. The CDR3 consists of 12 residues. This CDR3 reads CASSQGADPQYF. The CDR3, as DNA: TGCGCCAGCAGCCAAGGTGCGGATCCGCAGTATTTT.

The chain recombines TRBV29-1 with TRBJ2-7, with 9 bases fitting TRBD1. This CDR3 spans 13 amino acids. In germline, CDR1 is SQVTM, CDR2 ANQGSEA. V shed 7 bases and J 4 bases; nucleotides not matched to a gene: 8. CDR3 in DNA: TGCAGCGGGGGGGGACAGGGTAAATACGAGCAGTACTTC. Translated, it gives CSGGGQGKYEQYF.

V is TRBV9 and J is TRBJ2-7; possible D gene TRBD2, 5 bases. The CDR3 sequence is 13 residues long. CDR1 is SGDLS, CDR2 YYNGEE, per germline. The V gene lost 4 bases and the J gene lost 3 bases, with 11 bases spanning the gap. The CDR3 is CASSSGTHYEQYF. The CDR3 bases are TGTGCCAGCAGCAGCGGAACCCACTACGAGCAGTACTTC. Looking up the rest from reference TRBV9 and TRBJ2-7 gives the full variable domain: DSGVTQTPKHLITATGQRVTLRCSPRSGDLSVYWYQQSLDQGLQFLIQYYNGEERAKGNILERFSAQQFPDLHSELNLSSLELGDSALYFCASSSGTHYEQYFGPGTRLTVT.

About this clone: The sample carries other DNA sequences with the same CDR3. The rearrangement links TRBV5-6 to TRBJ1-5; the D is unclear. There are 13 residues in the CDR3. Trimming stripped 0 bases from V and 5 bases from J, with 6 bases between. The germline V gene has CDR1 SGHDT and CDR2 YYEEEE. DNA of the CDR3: TGTGCCAGCAGCTTGGGAGAGGATCAGCCCCAGCATTTT. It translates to CASSLGEDQPQHF.

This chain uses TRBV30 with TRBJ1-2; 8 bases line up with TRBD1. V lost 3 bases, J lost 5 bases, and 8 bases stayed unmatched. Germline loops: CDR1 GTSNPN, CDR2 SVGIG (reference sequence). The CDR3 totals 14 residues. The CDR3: CAWRGAGGVYGYTF. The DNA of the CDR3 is TGTGCCTGGAGAGGAGCAGGGGGCGTTTATGGCTACACCTTC.

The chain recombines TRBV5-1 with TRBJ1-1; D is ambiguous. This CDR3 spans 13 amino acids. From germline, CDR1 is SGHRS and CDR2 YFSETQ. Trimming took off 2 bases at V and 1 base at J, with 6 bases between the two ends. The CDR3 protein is CASSLQRNTEAFF. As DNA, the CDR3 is TGCGCCAGCAGCTTACAGAGGAACACTGAAGCTTTCTTT.

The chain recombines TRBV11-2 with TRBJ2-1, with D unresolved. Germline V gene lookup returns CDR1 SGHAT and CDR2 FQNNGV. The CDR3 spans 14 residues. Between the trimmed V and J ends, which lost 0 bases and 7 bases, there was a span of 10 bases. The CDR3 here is CASSLEVGPNEQFF. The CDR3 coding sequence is TGTGCCAGCAGCTTAGAAGTTGGGCCAAATGAGCAGTTCTTC.

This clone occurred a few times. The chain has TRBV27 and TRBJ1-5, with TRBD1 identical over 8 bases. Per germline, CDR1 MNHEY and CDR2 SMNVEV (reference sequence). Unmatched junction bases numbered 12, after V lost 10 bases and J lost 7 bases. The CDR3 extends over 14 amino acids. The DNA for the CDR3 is TGTGCCATACACGGGGACCAGGGGGCACAGCCCCAGCATTTT. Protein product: CAIHGDQGAQPQHF.

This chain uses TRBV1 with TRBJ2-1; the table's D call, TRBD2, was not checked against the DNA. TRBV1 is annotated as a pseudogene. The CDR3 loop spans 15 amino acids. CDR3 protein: CTSSHRLAGVNEQFF. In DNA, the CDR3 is TGCACCAGCAGCCACCGACTAGCGGGAGTCAATGAGCAGTTCTTC.

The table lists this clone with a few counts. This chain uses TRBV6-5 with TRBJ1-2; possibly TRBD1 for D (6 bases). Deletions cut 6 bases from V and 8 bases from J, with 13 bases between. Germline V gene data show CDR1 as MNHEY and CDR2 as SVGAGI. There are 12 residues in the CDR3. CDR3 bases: TGTGCCAGCAGCCGCGGGGGGGGCGGCTACACCTTC. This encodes CASSRGGGGYTF.